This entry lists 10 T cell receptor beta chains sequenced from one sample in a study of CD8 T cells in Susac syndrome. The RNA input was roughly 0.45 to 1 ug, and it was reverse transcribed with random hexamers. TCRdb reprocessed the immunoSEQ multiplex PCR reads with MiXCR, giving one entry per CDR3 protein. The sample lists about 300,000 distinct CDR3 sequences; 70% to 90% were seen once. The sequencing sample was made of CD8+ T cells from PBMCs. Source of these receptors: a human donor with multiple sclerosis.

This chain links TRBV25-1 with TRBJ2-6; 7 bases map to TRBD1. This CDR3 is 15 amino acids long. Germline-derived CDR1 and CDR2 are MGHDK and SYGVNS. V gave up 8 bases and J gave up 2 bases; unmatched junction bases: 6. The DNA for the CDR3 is TGTGCCAGCTCTTCAGACAGGGCTGGGGCCAACGTCCTGACTTTC. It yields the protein CASSSDRAGANVLTF.

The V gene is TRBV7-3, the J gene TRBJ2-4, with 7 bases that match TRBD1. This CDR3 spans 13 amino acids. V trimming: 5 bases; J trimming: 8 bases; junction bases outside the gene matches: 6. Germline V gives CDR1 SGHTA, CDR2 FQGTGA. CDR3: CASSVNRGYIQYF. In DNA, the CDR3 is TGTGCCAGCAGCGTAAACAGGGGATACATTCAGTACTTC.

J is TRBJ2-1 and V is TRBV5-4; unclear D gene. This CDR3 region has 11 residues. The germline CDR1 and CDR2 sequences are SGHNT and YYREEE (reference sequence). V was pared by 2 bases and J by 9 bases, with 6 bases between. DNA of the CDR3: TGTGCCAGCAGCTTTGGAGCTGAGCAGTTCTTC. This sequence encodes CASSFGAEQFF.

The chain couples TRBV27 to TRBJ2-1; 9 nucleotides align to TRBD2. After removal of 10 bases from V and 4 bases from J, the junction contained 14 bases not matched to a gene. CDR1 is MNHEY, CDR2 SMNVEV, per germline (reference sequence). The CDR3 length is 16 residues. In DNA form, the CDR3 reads TGTGCCACCAGCCAAATGGCCCTAGCGGGGTACAATGAGCAGTTCTTC. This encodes CATSQMALAGYNEQFF.

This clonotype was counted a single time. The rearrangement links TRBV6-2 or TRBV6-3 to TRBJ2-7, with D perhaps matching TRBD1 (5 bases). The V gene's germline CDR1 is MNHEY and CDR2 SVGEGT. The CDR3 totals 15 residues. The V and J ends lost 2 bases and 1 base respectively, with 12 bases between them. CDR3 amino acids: CASSYGPGLSYEQYF. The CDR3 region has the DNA TGTGCCAGCAGTTACGGACCAGGGTTATCCTACGAGCAGTACTTC.

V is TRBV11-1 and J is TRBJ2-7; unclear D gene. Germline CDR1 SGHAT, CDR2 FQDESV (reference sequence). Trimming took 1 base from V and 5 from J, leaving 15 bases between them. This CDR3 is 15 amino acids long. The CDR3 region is CASSLGAGFLHEQYF. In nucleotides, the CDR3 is TGTGCCAGCAGCTTAGGTGCAGGATTTCTGCACGAGCAGTACTTC.

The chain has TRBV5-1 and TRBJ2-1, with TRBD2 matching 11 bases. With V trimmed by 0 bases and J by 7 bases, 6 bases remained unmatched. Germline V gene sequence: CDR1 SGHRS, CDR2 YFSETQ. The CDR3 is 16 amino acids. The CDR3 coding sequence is TGCGCCAGCAGCTTGGAAGGGACTAGCGGAAAAAATGAGCAGTTCTTC. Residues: CASSLEGTSGKNEQFF.

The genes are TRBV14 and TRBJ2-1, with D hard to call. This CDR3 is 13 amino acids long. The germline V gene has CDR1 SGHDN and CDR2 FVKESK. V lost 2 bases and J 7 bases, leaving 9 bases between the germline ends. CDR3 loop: CASSQYFLNEQFF. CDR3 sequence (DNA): TGTGCCAGCAGCCAATATTTTCTTAATGAGCAGTTCTTC.

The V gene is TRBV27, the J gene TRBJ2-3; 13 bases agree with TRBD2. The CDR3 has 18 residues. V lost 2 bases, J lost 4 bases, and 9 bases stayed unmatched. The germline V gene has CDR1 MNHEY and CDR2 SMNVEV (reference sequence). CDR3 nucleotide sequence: TGTGCCAGCAGTTTAGTCACTAGCGGGGGGGCCCGACCAGATACGCAGTATTTT. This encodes CASSLVTSGGARPDTQYF.

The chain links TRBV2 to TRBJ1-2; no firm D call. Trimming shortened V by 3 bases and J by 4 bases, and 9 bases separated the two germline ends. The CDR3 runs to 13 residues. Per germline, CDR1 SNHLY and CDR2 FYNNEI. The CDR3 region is CASSDRFGYGYTF. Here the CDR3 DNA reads TGTGCCAGCAGTGACAGATTCGGCTATGGCTACACCTTC. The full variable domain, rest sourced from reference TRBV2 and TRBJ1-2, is EPEVTQTPSHQVTQMGQEVILRCVPISNHLYFYWYRQILGQKVEFLVSFYNNEISEKSEIFDDQFSVERPDGSNFTLKIRSTKLEDSAMYFCASSDRFGYGYTFGSGTRLTVV.